The 22 T cell receptor beta chains below come from one sample, sequenced in a study of T cells in narcolepsy (dated by TCRdb to the late 2010s). Receptor libraries were prepared by the immunoSEQ multiplex PCR assay. TCRdb took over this immuneACCESS table, retaining in-frame rearrangements with V and J assigned. Such tables are incomplete; in checked studies, under half of the missing clones stem from an unresolved V gene, and the remainder is unexplained. This sample gives approximately 25,000 clones in total; 70% to 80% of them show up just once. Clones ranked in the top ten supply almost 3.5% of the sample. The sequenced sample consisted of CD45RA- memory CD4+ T cells from PBMCs. Reading the label with the study, this specimen's cell subset or site is: memory T cells sorted ex vivo from peripheral blood. Every receptor here comes from a human donor with narcolepsy.

CDR3 in DNA: TGTGCCAGTAGTATCCGGACAGGCTCTGGGGCCAACGTCCTGACTTTC. Translation gives CASSIRTGSGANVLTF. The genes are TRBV19 and TRBJ2-6; TRBD1 matches at 7 bases. The junction had 2 bases not matched to a gene; V was cut back by 3 bases and J by 0 bases. This CDR3 is 16 amino acids long. Germline CDR1 LNHDA, CDR2 SQIVND (reference sequence).

The V and J genes are TRBV7-8 and TRBJ2-3; D ambiguous. This CDR3 is built from 14 residues. Germline V gene lookup returns CDR1 SGHVS and CDR2 FQNEAQ. V lost 1 base and J 1 base, leaving 6 bases between the germline ends. The CDR3 DNA sequence: TGTGCCAGCAGCTTAGATGGACGCACAGATACGCAGTATTTT. Amino acids: CASSLDGRTDTQYF.

CDR3 DNA: TGTGCCAGCAGTGCACGGGACAGAGTGTATGGCTACACCTTC. It specifies CASSARDRVYGYTF. The chain is built from TRBV6-1 and TRBJ1-2; 7 bases align to TRBD1. CDR3 length equals 14 residues. V shed 4 bases and J 5 bases; nucleotides not matched to a gene: 7. Germline CDR1 is MNHNS and CDR2 is SASEGT.

The V and J genes are TRBV6-1 and TRBJ2-7, with 7 bases that match TRBD2. In germline, CDR1 is MNHNS, CDR2 SASEGT. The CDR3 has 14 residues. V was clipped by 3 bases and J by 7 bases; unmatched bases: 9. The CDR3 sequence is CASSEGLNLREQYF. CDR3 DNA: TGTGCCAGCAGTGAGGGACTAAATCTGCGGGAGCAGTACTTC.

The rearrangement uses TRBV4-1 and TRBJ1-1, with TRBD1 matching over 7 bases. With V trimmed by 1 base and J by 5 bases, 10 bases remained unmatched. Looked up from germline, CDR1 is MGHRA and CDR2 is YSYEKL. The CDR3 length is 16 residues. The CDR3 region is CASSQGSARGGTEAFF. In DNA form, the CDR3 reads TGCGCCAGCAGCCAAGGAAGCGCCAGGGGGGGGACTGAAGCTTTCTTT.

This clone was seen only once. The V and J genes are TRBV18 and TRBJ2-6; 10 positions agree with TRBD1. J was trimmed by 2 bases and V by 3 bases; bases with no gene match: 4. The V gene's germline CDR1 is KGHSH and CDR2 LQKENI. This CDR3 has 17 amino acids. The CDR3, as DNA: TGTGCCAGCTCACCCAGACAGGGGGCCACTGGGGCCAACGTCCTGACTTTC. It encodes CASSPRQGATGANVLTF.

This chain links TRBV23-1 with TRBJ2-4; D is unclear. TRBV23-1 carries the ORF label, with uncertain function. This CDR3 is 15 amino acids long. The V end lost 4 bases, the J end lost 1 base, and 11 bases lay between the germline ends. The CDR3 coding sequence is TGCGCCAGCAGTCGTAATGTAGCTGCCAAAAACATTCAGTACTTC. Amino acids: CASSRNVAAKNIQYF.

There are a few counts of this clone. The J gene is TRBJ1-5, the V gene TRBV6-6; no firm D call. Germline values: CDR1 MNHNY, CDR2 SVGAGI (reference sequence). Trimming took off 2 bases at V and 5 bases at J, with 4 bases between the two ends. The length of the CDR3 is 12 residues. The chain's CDR3 is CASSYPDQPQHF. In DNA form, the CDR3 reads TGTGCCAGCAGTTACCCCGATCAGCCCCAGCATTTT.

The CDR3 spells CASSYSTGQGGSPLHF. The CDR3 coding sequence is TGTGCCAGCAGTTACTCGACAGGACAGGGTGGTTCACCCCTCCACTTT. This chain links TRBV6-6 with TRBJ1-6, with TRBD1 identical over 8 bases. Trimming cost V 0 bases and J 9 bases; bases outside gene matches: 7. The CDR3 length is 16 residues. Germline-derived CDR1 and CDR2 are MNHNY and SVGAGI (reference sequence).

This clone was observed a few times. The chain combines TRBV7-8 with TRBJ1-3; no clear D gene. The germline gives CDR1 SGHVS, CDR2 FQNEAQ. The ends were cut back, 0 bases at V and 0 bases at J, with 6 bases in the middle. The CDR3 runs 15 residues. The CDR3 sequence: CASSLAPRSGNTIYF. The DNA of the CDR3 is TGTGCCAGCAGCTTAGCGCCACGCTCTGGAAACACCATATATTTT.

The genes are TRBV11-1 and TRBJ2-3; 7 nucleotides agree with TRBD1. Germline V CDR1 and CDR2: SGHAT, FQDESV (reference sequence). The CDR3 contains 16 residues. The J segment lost 0 bases and the V segment lost 5 bases, leaving 8 bases of the junction unmatched. In DNA, the CDR3 is TGTGCCAGCAGCCGACAGGGCGCGACTAGCACAGATACGCAGTATTTT. Protein product: CASSRQGATSTDTQYF.

This clone was observed a single time. This chain uses TRBV30 with TRBJ1-2; no clear D gene. The CDR3 length is 12 residues. Germline V gene lookup returns CDR1 GTSNPN and CDR2 SVGIG (reference sequence). V gave up 2 bases and J gave up 2 bases, with 6 bases separating them. CDR3 sequence reads: CAWSMTNYGYTF. The CDR3 DNA reads as TGTGCCTGGAGTATGACGAACTATGGCTACACCTTC.

The chain has TRBV7-9 and TRBJ2-1; D may match TRBD1 or TRBD2 (6 bases each). V dropped 2 bases and J dropped 4 bases, with 15 bases sitting between them. The CDR3 consists of 16 residues. Per the germline V gene, CDR1 is SEHNR and CDR2 is FQNEAQ (reference sequence). Here the CDR3 reads CASSLSPGAEYNEQFF. CDR3 nucleotide sequence: TGTGCCAGCAGCTTAAGTCCGGGGGCGGAGTACAATGAGCAGTTCTTC.

The chain joins TRBV2 to TRBJ2-5; D might be TRBD1 (5 bases). Germline-derived CDR1 and CDR2 are SNHLY and FYNNEI. Trimming shortened V by 8 bases and J by 1 base, and 8 bases separated the two germline ends. The CDR3 is made up of 12 amino acids. The CDR3 spells CASSQGQETQYF. In DNA form, the CDR3 reads TGTGCCAGCTCCCAGGGCCAAGAGACCCAGTACTTC.

The chain employs TRBV7-3 and TRBJ1-3; no clear D. With 5 bases removed from V and 0 bases from J, the gap between germline ends came to 23 bases. Germline V gives CDR1 SGHTA, CDR2 FQGTGA. CDR3 size: 19 residues. The CDR3 region has the DNA TGTGCCAGCAGCCCAAACCTCGTCGAGGGCTTATCCTCTGGAAACACCATATATTTT. The encoded protein is CASSPNLVEGLSSGNTIYF.

The chain has TRBV27 and TRBJ2-2; D is possibly TRBD1 (6 bases). The CDR3 contains 14 residues. Germline V gene data show CDR1 as MNHEY and CDR2 as SMNVEV (reference sequence). The V end lost 10 bases, the J end lost 8 bases, and 20 bases lay between the germline ends. CDR3 nucleotide sequence: TGTGCCACCCGGCCGGGACAATTACTAGGGGAGCTGTTTTTT. Its protein is CATRPGQLLGELFF.

The V call is TRBV5-4, the J call TRBJ1-2; 7 positions match TRBD1. The CDR3 covers 13 residues. V trimming: 4 bases; J trimming: 2 bases; junction bases outside the gene matches: 2. CDR1 SGHNT and CDR2 YYREEE come from the germline V gene (reference sequence). The CDR3 nucleotides read TGTGCCAGCAGCCCGGGACAGAACTATGGCTACACCTTC. As protein: CASSPGQNYGYTF.

The chain combines TRBV2 with TRBJ1-6; TRBD1 might be the D (6 bases). V was cut by 3 bases and J by 8 bases, with 14 bases left in between. Per the germline V gene, CDR1 is SNHLY and CDR2 is FYNNEI. CDR3 length: 15 amino acids. The chain's CDR3 is CASSDDGQSDSPLHF. The CDR3, as DNA: TGTGCCAGCAGTGACGATGGACAGAGCGATTCACCCCTCCACTTT.

The V call is TRBV19, the J call TRBJ1-1, with D perhaps TRBD1 (5 bases). Looked up from germline, CDR1 is LNHDA and CDR2 is SQIVND (reference sequence). V was trimmed by 3 bases and J by 1 base, leaving 12 bases between them. CDR3 length: 15 amino acids. The CDR3 sequence is CASSIRRDGNTEAFF. The CDR3 bases are TGTGCCAGTAGTATTAGACGGGACGGGAACACTGAAGCTTTCTTT.

V is TRBV11-3 and J is TRBJ2-7, with D unresolved. CDR1 SGHNT and CDR2 YENEEA come from the germline V gene. This CDR3 contains 12 residues. V was trimmed by 1 base and J by 4 bases, leaving 5 bases between them. DNA for the CDR3: TGTGCCAGCAGCTTAGGAAGGTACGAGCAGTACTTC. Translated, it gives CASSLGRYEQYF.

The chain combines TRBV14 with TRBJ1-1; D is possibly TRBD1 (5 bases). Germline CDR1 SGHDN, CDR2 FVKESK. V gave up 2 bases and J gave up 1 base, with 14 bases separating them. The CDR3 totals 16 residues. The CDR3 reads CASSQPLRTTNTEAFF. The CDR3 DNA reads as TGTGCCAGCAGCCAACCCCTTAGGACAACGAACACTGAAGCTTTCTTT. The full variable domain, its missing parts supplied by reference TRBV14 and TRBJ1-1, is EAGVTQFPSHSVIEKGQTVTLRCDPISGHDNLYWYRRVMGKEIKFLLHFVKESKQDESGMPNNRFLAERTGGTYSTLKVQPAELEDSGVYFCASSQPLRTTNTEAFFGQGTRLTVV.

The chain joins TRBV19 to TRBJ2-7; a possible D gene is TRBD1 (5 bases). CDR1 is LNHDA and CDR2 is SQIVND in the germline V gene (reference sequence). The CDR3 is 14 residues long. The ends were cut back, 6 bases at V and 3 bases at J, with 15 bases in the middle. This chain's CDR3 is CASSRASGSYEQYF. The CDR3 nucleotides read TGTGCCAGTAGCAGGGCCTCTGGAAGCTACGAGCAGTACTTC. Full variable domain (missing parts from reference TRBV19 and TRBJ2-7): DGGITQSPKYLFRKEGQNVTLSCEQNLNHDAMYWYRQDPGQGLRLIYYSQIVNDFQKGDIAEGYSVSREKKESFPLTVTSAQKNPTAFYLCASSRASGSYEQYFGPGTRLTVT.